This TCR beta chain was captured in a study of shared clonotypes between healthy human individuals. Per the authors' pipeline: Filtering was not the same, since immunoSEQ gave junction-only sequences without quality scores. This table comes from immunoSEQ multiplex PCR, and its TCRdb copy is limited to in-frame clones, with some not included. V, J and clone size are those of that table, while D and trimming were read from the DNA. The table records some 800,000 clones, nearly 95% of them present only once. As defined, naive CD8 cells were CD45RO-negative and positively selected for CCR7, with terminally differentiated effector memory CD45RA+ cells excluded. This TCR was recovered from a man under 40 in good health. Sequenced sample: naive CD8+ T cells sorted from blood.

As DNA, the CDR3 is TGTGCCAGCAGTGGGGCACAGGGGATGAATGAAAAACTGTTTTTT. Protein sequence: CASSGAQGMNEKLFF. The genes are TRBV27 and TRBJ1-4, with 7 bases aligning to TRBD1. The CDR3 is made up of 15 amino acids. The V gene end was trimmed by 5 bases and the J gene end by 5 bases; junction bases not matched to a gene: 8. Germline loops: CDR1 MNHEY, CDR2 SMNVEV (reference sequence).